The 24 T cell receptor beta chains in this list originate from one sample, sequenced in a study of blood T cell repertoires in COVID-19 (dated by TCRdb to 2018 to 2020). Library preparation was by the immunoSEQ multiplex PCR assay. TCRdb retrieved this table from immuneACCESS and kept in-frame rearrangements only. Not all clones are present; in checked studies, unresolved V genes account for under half, and no reason is known for the remainder. The sample includes under 450,000 clones, with approximately 89% observed a single time. The top ten hold over 10% of the sample. The source material was peripheral blood. The source of these receptors is a woman aged 50 to 65 with COVID-19, enrolled during active disease.

This clone has just one count. The chain is built from TRBV2 and TRBJ1-1; weak D call: TRBD1 (6 bases). V was trimmed by 6 bases and J by 9 bases, leaving 14 bases between them. The CDR3 consists of 12 residues. The germline V gene encodes CDR1 SNHLY and CDR2 FYNNEI. The CDR3 loop is CASSLQGGKAFF. The CDR3 nucleotides are TGTGCCAGCAGCTTACAGGGTGGGAAAGCTTTCTTT.

The V call is TRBV7-3, the J call TRBJ2-1; a possible D gene is TRBD1 (5 bases). V gave up 4 bases and J gave up 5 bases, with 12 bases separating them. Germline assignment: CDR1 SGHTA and CDR2 FQGTGA. This CDR3 comprises 14 residues. CDR3 sequence reads: CASSSSGAHNEQFF. CDR3 sequence (DNA): TGTGCCAGCAGCTCGAGTGGGGCGCACAATGAGCAGTTCTTC.

The count of this clone is one. This chain joins TRBV19 and TRBJ1-5, with 9 nucleotides matching TRBD1. CDR3 length: 18 amino acids. The ends lost 4 bases at V and 0 bases at J; junction bases unmatched: 10. Germline V lookup: CDR1 LNHDA, CDR2 SQIVND (reference sequence). The CDR3 spells CASSRGQGEFYSNQPQHF. The CDR3 nucleotides read TGTGCCAGTAGTAGGGGACAGGGTGAGTTTTATAGCAATCAGCCCCAGCATTTT.

The chain uses TRBV5-4 and TRBJ2-7; a possible D gene is TRBD2 (5 bases). The germline gives CDR1 SGHNT, CDR2 YYREEE (reference sequence). The length of the CDR3 is 14 residues. V dropped 0 bases and J dropped 7 bases, with 14 bases sitting between them. CDR3 loop: CASSLEGGSREQYF. The CDR3 DNA is TGTGCCAGCAGCTTGGAGGGCGGGTCGCGGGAGCAGTACTTC.

This chain joins TRBV7-9 and TRBJ2-3, with D possibly TRBD2 on 6 matching bases. V was clipped by 6 bases and J by 0 bases, with 22 bases between them. The CDR3 is 18 amino acids. In germline, CDR1 is SEHNR, CDR2 FQNEAQ (reference sequence). The CDR3 reads CASSRYRDGGPSTDTQYF. CDR3 sequence (DNA): TGTGCCAGCAGTCGTTACCGGGACGGAGGGCCCAGCACAGATACGCAGTATTTT.

The chain couples TRBV2 to TRBJ2-3; 7 positions agree with TRBD1. The CDR3 covers 14 residues. V lost 6 bases to trimming and J lost 3 bases; unmatched junction nucleotides: 6. Germline V lookup: CDR1 SNHLY, CDR2 FYNNEI. CDR3 DNA sequence: TGTGCCAGCAGCTTAAGGGGGCAAACAGATACGCAGTATTTT. It codes for CASSLRGQTDTQYF.

This sequence joins TRBV15 and TRBJ2-1; 15 bases match TRBD2. Trimming at V came to 2 bases and at J to 15 bases, leaving 14 bases not matched to a gene. The CDR3 is 17 residues long. CDR1 and CDR2 from the germline V gene are LNHNV and YYDKDF (reference sequence). CDR3 sequence: CATSRYPGTSGGRLPFF. The CDR3 DNA is TGTGCCACCAGCAGATACCCCGGGACTAGCGGGGGGCGCTTGCCGTTCTTC.

This clone has just a few counts. The rearrangement links TRBV6-1 to TRBJ1-1, with unresolved D. The CDR3 runs 12 residues. Germline CDR1 is MNHNS and CDR2 is SASEGT. Trimming shortened V by 6 bases and J by 5 bases, and 10 bases separated the two germline ends. This chain's CDR3 is CASSRDETEAFF. CDR3 DNA sequence: TGTGCCAGCAGCCGCGATGAGACTGAAGCTTTCTTT.

V and J are TRBV19 and TRBJ1-4; D unresolved. The CDR3 consists of 14 residues. Germline lookup yields CDR1 LNHDA and CDR2 SQIVND (reference sequence). V lost 7 bases and J 0 bases, leaving 9 bases between the germline ends. The CDR3, as DNA: TGTGCCAGTAATCCAGTTGCAACTAATGAAAAACTGTTTTTT. Protein: CASNPVATNEKLFF.

This chain joins TRBV9 and TRBJ1-6, with a possible D match to TRBD1 (5 bases). Germline loops: CDR1 SGDLS, CDR2 YYNGEE. The CDR3 loop spans 14 amino acids. Between the trimmed V and J ends, which lost 1 base and 8 bases, there was a span of 10 bases. The CDR3 bases are TGTGCCAGCAGCGTATCCAGGGCGGATTCACCCCTCCACTTT. Translated: CASSVSRADSPLHF. The whole variable domain, remainder taken from reference TRBV9 and TRBJ1-6, is DSGVTQTPKHLITATGQRVTLRCSPRSGDLSVYWYQQSLDQGLQFLIQYYNGEERAKGNILERFSAQQFPDLHSELNLSSLELGDSALYFCASSVSRADSPLHFGNGTRLTVT.

The chain combines TRBV5-4 with TRBJ1-3; TRBD1 agrees at 9 bases. Germline loops: CDR1 SGHNT, CDR2 YYREEE (reference sequence). V trimming: 4 bases; J trimming: 10 bases; junction bases outside the gene matches: 9. The CDR3 runs 14 residues. The CDR3 loop reads CASSNLGTGRTIYF. The CDR3 nucleotides are TGTGCCAGCAGCAACCTCGGGACAGGGAGAACCATATATTTT. Complete variable domain (other parts from reference TRBV5-4 and TRBJ1-3): ETGVTQSPTHLIKTRGQQVTLRCSSQSGHNTVSWYQQALGQGPQFIFQYYREEENGRGNFPPRFSGLQFPNYSSELNVNALELDDSALYLCASSNLGTGRTIYFGEGSWLTVV.

V and J are TRBV7-9 and TRBJ2-5; D might be TRBD1 (6 bases). The CDR3 runs to 14 residues. V lost 4 bases, J lost 5 bases, and 14 bases lay in between. Germline loops: CDR1 SEHNR, CDR2 FQNEAQ (reference sequence). The CDR3, as DNA: TGTGCCAGCAGCTCCCGGGACACTCGGGAGACCCAGTACTTC. It yields the protein CASSSRDTRETQYF.

On this clone itself: Other nucleotide sequences in the sample specify the same CDR3. The chain recombines TRBV5-1 with TRBJ1-5, with TRBD1 as a possible D gene (5 bases). V dropped 1 base and J dropped 1 base, with 6 bases sitting between them. The CDR3 totals 14 residues. Germline V gives CDR1 SGHRS, CDR2 YFSETQ. The CDR3 sequence is CASSLTGSNQPQHF. CDR3 nucleotides: TGCGCCAGCAGCTTGACAGGAAGCAATCAGCCCCAGCATTTT.

The gene calls are TRBV7-2 and TRBJ1-3, with D tentatively TRBD1 (6 bases). Germline assignment: CDR1 SGHTA and CDR2 FQGNSA. Trimming shortened V by 3 bases and J by 0 bases, and 12 bases separated the two germline ends. This CDR3 contains 16 residues. The CDR3 loop is CASSFTTGSSGNTIYF. The CDR3 DNA reads TGTGCCAGCAGCTTTACAACAGGGAGCTCTGGAAACACCATATATTTT.

The chain couples TRBV5-8 to TRBJ2-2; 10 bases line up with TRBD1. This CDR3 has 16 amino acids. The V segment lost 3 bases and the J segment 4 bases; nucleotides outside the gene matches: 6. Germline CDR1 reads SGHTS; CDR2 reads YDEGEE. CDR3 region: CASSSGQGVRTGELFF. Here the CDR3 DNA reads TGTGCCAGCAGCTCCGGACAGGGGGTACGCACCGGGGAGCTGTTTTTT.

This chain uses TRBV9 with TRBJ2-7; D might be TRBD1 (5 bases). This CDR3 comprises 13 residues. The germline V and J ends were trimmed by 4 bases and 5 bases, with 13 bases remaining between them. Germline lookup yields CDR1 SGDLS and CDR2 YYNGEE. The CDR3 sequence: CASSRSGRDEQYF. The CDR3 DNA is TGTGCCAGCAGCCGCTCGGGCAGGGACGAGCAGTACTTC.

The gene calls are TRBV13 and TRBJ1-5; 7 nucleotides match TRBD1. In germline, CDR1 is PRHDT, CDR2 FYEKMQ (reference sequence). With 0 bases clipped from V and 6 bases from J, the junction kept 5 bases outside the gene matches. This CDR3 region has 15 residues. The CDR3 reads CASSLGTGNGQPQHF. CDR3 DNA sequence: TGTGCCAGCAGCTTAGGGACAGGGAACGGTCAGCCCCAGCATTTT.

The genes are TRBV19 and TRBJ1-1; perhaps TRBD1 as D (6 bases). Trimming cost V 2 bases and J 5 bases, with 12 bases left between them. CDR1 is LNHDA, CDR2 SQIVND, per germline (reference sequence). The CDR3 length is 14 residues. The CDR3 loop reads CASSIFLRGTEAFF. Written as DNA, the CDR3 is TGTGCCAGTAGTATATTTCTCAGGGGTACTGAAGCTTTCTTT.

The rearrangement links TRBV18 to TRBJ1-1; 9 bases map to TRBD1. The CDR3 is 15 amino acids. The V segment lost 3 bases and the J segment 4 bases; nucleotides outside the gene matches: 6. The V gene's germline CDR1 is KGHSH and CDR2 LQKENI. CDR3 nucleotide sequence: TGTGCCAGCTCACCGCGGACAGGGGAGGGCACTGAAGCTTTCTTT. Translation: CASSPRTGEGTEAFF.

The V and J genes are TRBV7-8 and TRBJ1-1; 9 bases match TRBD1. Per germline, CDR1 SGHVS and CDR2 FQNEAQ. After removal of 5 bases from V and 11 bases from J, the junction contained 9 bases not matched to a gene. CDR3 length: 13 amino acids. The DNA of the CDR3 is TGTGCCAGCAGCCTGCGGACAGGGGAAGTGGCTTTCTTT. Protein: CASSLRTGEVAFF.

The rearrangement links TRBV6-5 to TRBJ1-1; 7 nucleotides align to TRBD1. Germline lookup yields CDR1 MNHEY and CDR2 SVGAGI. Germline trimming cut 5 bases from V and 3 bases from J; bases unmatched to any gene: 6. CDR3 size: 14 residues. The CDR3 loop reads CASSRTGEDTEAFF. CDR3 nucleotide sequence: TGTGCCAGCAGTAGGACAGGAGAGGACACTGAAGCTTTCTTT.

This chain connects TRBV6-5 to TRBJ2-7, with a weak D call TRBD2 (6 bases). Trimming pared 2 bases from V and 2 bases from J, leaving 16 bases between. The CDR3 covers 16 residues. Germline V lookup: CDR1 MNHEY, CDR2 SVGAGI. The CDR3 DNA is TGTGCCAGCAGTTACGGGGCGCCGGGGGTCACCTACGAGCAGTACTTC. It yields the protein CASSYGAPGVTYEQYF.

This rearrangement joins TRBV13 to TRBJ2-1; D is undetermined. The CDR3 has 12 residues. Trimming shortened V by 0 bases and J by 7 bases, and 4 bases separated the two germline ends. Germline V lookup: CDR1 PRHDT, CDR2 FYEKMQ (reference sequence). CDR3 region: CASSLGRNEQFF. The CDR3 nucleotides read TGTGCCAGCAGCTTAGGCCGGAATGAGCAGTTCTTC.

On this clone: Other nucleotide sequences in the sample specify the same CDR3. J is TRBJ1-1 and V is TRBV6-1; D remains unclear. V was shortened by 3 bases and J by 4 bases, with 9 bases between the two germline ends. CDR1 and CDR2 from the germline V gene are MNHNS and SASEGT. This CDR3 contains 13 residues. CDR3 region: CASSEGGLTEAFF. DNA for the CDR3: TGTGCCAGCAGTGAGGGCGGGCTCACTGAAGCTTTCTTT.